These 32 T cell receptor beta chains were all obtained from the same sample, sequenced in a study of blood T cell repertoires in COVID-19. Profiled with immunoSEQ multiplex PCR; TCRdb holds only in-frame clones, not every one. The sample has 90,000 to 150,000 clones, around 81% seen once. Sequenced: peripheral blood. All receptors derive from a human donor in a cohort sampled during active COVID-19.

The chain couples TRBV6-5 to TRBJ1-1; tentative D call: TRBD1 (6 bases). The germline V and J ends were trimmed by 8 bases and 1 base, with 17 bases remaining between them. Germline V gene data show CDR1 as MNHEY and CDR2 as SVGAGI. This CDR3 region has 15 residues. The CDR3 is CASVRQGSGNTEAFF. CDR3 coding DNA: TGTGCCAGCGTTAGGCAGGGGTCCGGGAACACTGAAGCTTTCTTT.

The chain is built from TRBV18 and TRBJ1-5, with no clear D. Per germline, CDR1 KGHSH and CDR2 LQKENI. Trimming cost V 3 bases and J 7 bases, with 22 bases left between them. CDR3 length: 17 amino acids. The DNA of the CDR3 is TGTGCCAGCTCACCCCGCCGGGCCCCCGGGAGAGAGCAGCCCCAGCATTTT. Translated: CASSPRRAPGREQPQHF.

This chain joins TRBV30 and TRBJ2-1; 8 bases fit TRBD2. Germline V CDR1 and CDR2: GTSNPN, SVGIG (reference sequence). V shed 2 bases and J 3 bases; nucleotides not matched to a gene: 3. The CDR3 length is 14 residues. The CDR3 nucleotides are TGTGCCTGGAGTAAACTAGCGGTCTACAATGAGCAGTTCTTC. Protein product: CAWSKLAVYNEQFF.

The CDR3 is CAWSPGTGVSNEQFF. The CDR3 region has the DNA TGTGCCTGGAGTCCCGGGACAGGGGTCTCCAATGAGCAGTTCTTC. The V call is TRBV30, the J call TRBJ2-1; 10 bases are a match to TRBD1. The germline V gene has CDR1 GTSNPN and CDR2 SVGIG (reference sequence). With 2 bases clipped from V and 6 bases from J, the junction kept 7 bases outside the gene matches. The CDR3 spans 15 residues. The whole variable domain, remainder taken from reference TRBV30 and TRBJ2-1, is SQTIHQWPATLVQPVGSPLSLECTVEGTSNPNLYWYRQAAGRGLQLLFYSVGIGQISSEVPQNLSASRPQDRQFILSSKKLLLSDSGFYLCAWSPGTGVSNEQFFGPGTRLTVL.

There are a few counts of this clone. The rearrangement uses TRBV7-9 and TRBJ2-1; possibly TRBD2 for D (6 bases). Trimming stripped 6 bases from V and 6 bases from J, with 21 bases between. This CDR3 has 16 amino acids. Germline V gives CDR1 SEHNR, CDR2 FQNEAQ (reference sequence). DNA of the CDR3: TGTGCCAGCAGTCATAGCGGAACTAAGGGTATCAATGAGCAGTTCTTC. It specifies CASSHSGTKGINEQFF.

The CDR3 DNA reads TGTGCCAGCAGTACCCCCGGGGTAGCGGAATACACTGAAGCTTTCTTT. It translates to CASSTPGVAEYTEAFF. The chain is built from TRBV28 and TRBJ1-1; no reliable D call. The germline V gene encodes CDR1 MDHEN and CDR2 SYDVKM. V shed 5 bases and J shed 3 bases, with 19 bases lying between them. The CDR3 has 16 residues. Variable domain in full (rest from reference TRBV28 and TRBJ1-1): DVKVTQSSRYLVKRTGEKVFLECVQDMDHENMFWYRQDPGLGLRLIYFSYDVKMKEKGDIPEGYSVSREKKERFSLILESASTNQTSMYLCASSTPGVAEYTEAFFGQGTRLTVV.

CDR3: CASSQARDGYTF. The CDR3 DNA sequence: TGTGCCAGCAGCCAAGCACGAGATGGCTACACCTTC. The chain recombines TRBV3-1 (or the pseudogene TRBV3-2) with TRBJ1-2; D gene uncertain. This CDR3 is built from 12 residues. Looked up from germline, CDR1 is LGHDT and CDR2 is YNNKEL (reference sequence). V was shortened by 1 base and J by 6 bases, with 6 bases between the two germline ends.

The chain recombines TRBV5-1 with TRBJ2-3; 14 nucleotides align to TRBD2. The CDR3 is 17 residues long. With V trimmed by 4 bases and J by 4 bases, 8 bases remained unmatched. Germline CDR1 SGHRS, CDR2 YFSETQ. The CDR3 reads CASSRSGTSGSADTQYF. Here the CDR3 DNA reads TGCGCCAGCAGCCGGTCCGGGACTAGCGGGAGCGCAGATACGCAGTATTTT. Full variable domain (rest looked up from reference TRBV5-1 and TRBJ2-3): KAGVTQTPRYLIKTRGQQVTLSCSPISGHRSVSWYQQTPGQGLQFLFEYFSETQRNKGNFPGRFSGRQFSNSRSEMNVSTLELGDSALYLCASSRSGTSGSADTQYFGPGTRLTVL.

This clone occurred once. This chain links TRBV7-9 with TRBJ2-3; possibly TRBD1 for D (5 bases). Looked up from germline, CDR1 is SEHNR and CDR2 is FQNEAQ (reference sequence). The V end was cut by 1 base, the J end by 5 bases, with 16 bases between. The CDR3 length is 16 residues. CDR3 protein: CASSLDARQWGDTQYF. As DNA, the CDR3 is TGTGCCAGCAGCTTAGACGCGAGACAGTGGGGAGATACGCAGTATTTT.

V usage is TRBV5-1 and J usage is TRBJ2-7; D uncertain. The CDR3 loop spans 13 amino acids. CDR1 SGHRS and CDR2 YFSETQ come from the germline V gene. Trimming left V 4 bases short and J 0 bases short, with 8 bases between. CDR3 in amino acids: CASSVDTSYEQYF. CDR3 DNA: TGCGCCAGCAGCGTTGACACCTCCTACGAGCAGTACTTC.

In its sample, this clone was seen once. The CDR3 reads CASSLGPDEKLFF. The CDR3 DNA reads TGTGCCAGCAGCTTGGGGCCCGATGAAAAACTGTTTTTT. The chain has TRBV11-2 and TRBJ1-4; D perhaps matches TRBD1 (5 bases). The CDR3 consists of 13 residues. CDR1 and CDR2 from the germline V gene are SGHAT and FQNNGV. Trimming took off 3 bases at V and 6 bases at J, with 8 bases between the two ends.

V gene TRBV3-1 (or the pseudogene TRBV3-2) combines with J gene TRBJ1-5; no clear D. Deletions cut 1 base from V and 1 base from J, with 8 bases between. The germline V gene encodes CDR1 LGHDT and CDR2 YNNKEL (reference sequence). The CDR3 is 15 residues long. CDR3 protein: CASSQVAGSNQPQHF. DNA of the CDR3: TGTGCCAGCAGCCAAGTGGCGGGGAGCAATCAGCCCCAGCATTTT.

The chain joins TRBV7-3 to TRBJ2-7; 12 nucleotides line up with TRBD2. Germline V CDR1 and CDR2: SGHTA, FQGTGA. The CDR3 consists of 17 residues. Trimming at V came to 0 bases and at J to 2 bases, leaving 5 bases not matched to a gene. CDR3 DNA sequence: TGTGCCAGCAGCTTAACGCCACTAGCGGGAGGACCCTACGAGCAGTACTTC. Its translation: CASSLTPLAGGPYEQYF. The full variable domain, completed using reference TRBV7-3 and TRBJ2-7, is GAGVSQTPSNKVTEKGKYVELRCDPISGHTALYWYRQSLGQGPEFLIYFQGTGAADDSGLPNDRFFAVRPEGSVSTLKIQRTERGDSAVYLCASSLTPLAGGPYEQYFGPGTRLTVT.

V is TRBV4-3 and J is TRBJ2-3, with TRBD2 matching over 10 bases. Germline CDR1 is LGHNA and CDR2 is YSLEER. The CDR3 loop spans 20 amino acids. V dropped 0 bases and J dropped 3; count of bases not matched to a gene: 15. The CDR3 nucleotides read TGCGCCAGCAGCCAAGATTTAGGCGGGTCTAGCGGGAGCCGAACAGATACGCAGTATTTT. It is translated as CASSQDLGGSSGSRTDTQYF.

The V gene is TRBV5-8, the J gene TRBJ2-2, with D perhaps TRBD1 (6 bases). The germline V gene encodes CDR1 SGHTS and CDR2 YDEGEE. The CDR3 is made up of 17 amino acids. Trimming left V 0 bases short and J 1 base short, with 13 bases between. CDR3 DNA sequence: TGTGCCAGCAGCTTGGCGCCCGGGACATTGAACACCGGGGAGCTGTTTTTT. This gives the protein CASSLAPGTLNTGELFF.

The rearrangement links TRBV4-3 to TRBJ2-2; 8 bases map to TRBD2. CDR3 length: 16 residues. V dropped 1 base and J dropped 7; count of bases not matched to a gene: 8. In germline, CDR1 is LGHNA, CDR2 YSLEER. The CDR3 DNA sequence: TGCGCCAGCAGCCAAGCCTCTACGGGGGGGATCGGGGAGCTGTTTTTT. Residues: CASSQASTGGIGELFF.

V usage is TRBV9 and J usage is TRBJ1-2; D gene unclear. Germline lookup yields CDR1 SGDLS and CDR2 YYNGEE. Trimming took off 0 bases at V and 4 bases at J, with 16 bases between the two ends. The CDR3 is made up of 16 amino acids. The CDR3 is CASSVVERVDTYGYTF. CDR3 sequence (DNA): TGTGCCAGCAGCGTAGTGGAGAGGGTCGATACCTATGGCTACACCTTC.

The chain joins TRBV24-1 to TRBJ1-1; D is unresolved. The CDR3 length is 11 residues. V was cut by 9 bases and J by 5 bases, with 9 bases left in between. Looked up from germline, CDR1 is KGHDR and CDR2 is SFDVKD. Written as DNA, the CDR3 is TGTGCCACCGTTGACGGGACTGAAGCTTTCTTT. Protein product: CATVDGTEAFF.

The chain combines TRBV13 with TRBJ1-2; TRBD1 matches 10 bases. The CDR3 totals 14 residues. Losses at the gene ends were 5 bases for V and 8 bases for J; bases not matched to a gene: 8. Germline V CDR1 and CDR2: PRHDT, FYEKMQ (reference sequence). CDR3 loop: CASSLRDRGGGYTF. As DNA, the CDR3 is TGTGCCAGCAGCCTCCGGGACAGGGGTGGCGGCTACACCTTC.

The chain has TRBV7-2 and TRBJ1-1, with unresolved D. The V gene's germline CDR1 is SGHTA and CDR2 FQGNSA. The CDR3 is 11 amino acids. Between the trimmed V and J ends, which lost 7 bases and 8 bases, there was a span of 11 bases. The CDR3: CASKSALEAFF. CDR3 nucleotide sequence: TGTGCCAGCAAAAGTGCACTCGAAGCTTTCTTT.

The CDR3 protein is CASSEQGNQPQHF. CDR3 DNA: TGTGCCAGCTCAGAACAGGGAAATCAGCCCCAGCATTTT. The genes are TRBV18 and TRBJ1-5, with D perhaps matching TRBD1 (6 bases). CDR1 and CDR2 (germline): KGHSH, LQKENI. This CDR3 region has 13 residues. Trimming took 5 bases from V and 4 from J, leaving 9 bases between them.

This rearrangement joins TRBV15 to TRBJ1-5, with a weak D call TRBD1 (6 bases). The CDR3 runs 16 residues. Deletions cut 9 bases from V and 1 base from J, with 19 bases between. Germline V lookup: CDR1 LNHNV, CDR2 YYDKDF (reference sequence). This chain's CDR3 is CATKGGGKVSNQPQHF. The CDR3, as DNA: TGTGCCACTAAGGGGGGAGGGAAAGTAAGCAATCAGCCCCAGCATTTT.

The V gene is TRBV18, the J gene TRBJ1-3; 8 bases fit TRBD1. The CDR3 totals 17 residues. Germline V lookup: CDR1 KGHSH, CDR2 LQKENI. The V segment lost 2 bases and the J segment 4 bases; nucleotides outside the gene matches: 10. CDR3 sequence: CASSPTTGDGIGNTIYF. CDR3 DNA: TGTGCCAGCTCACCAACGACAGGGGATGGGATAGGAAACACCATATATTTT.

This clone was picked up a small number of times. This sequence joins TRBV7-8 and TRBJ2-2, with TRBD1 identical over 10 bases. There are 16 residues in the CDR3. The germline V gene has CDR1 SGHVS and CDR2 FQNEAQ. V gave up 5 bases and J gave up 2 bases; unmatched junction bases: 5. CDR3 amino acids: CASSKTGGPNTGELFF. CDR3 DNA: TGTGCCAGCAGCAAGACAGGGGGCCCCAACACCGGGGAGCTGTTTTTT.

This clone was detected a few times. This rearrangement joins TRBV7-9 to TRBJ2-3, with D perhaps matching TRBD1 (6 bases). Germline lookup yields CDR1 SEHNR and CDR2 FQNEAQ (reference sequence). There are 16 residues in the CDR3. V lost 7 bases to trimming and J lost 6 bases, with 23 bases between them. The CDR3 protein is CASILSWGLNTDTQYF. DNA for the CDR3: TGTGCCAGCATACTTAGCTGGGGGCTCAATACCGATACGCAGTATTTT.

V gene TRBV2 combines with J gene TRBJ2-7; no definite D call. Germline loops: CDR1 SNHLY, CDR2 FYNNEI. The CDR3 totals 12 residues. The V and J ends lost 4 bases and 3 bases respectively, with 7 bases between them. The DNA of the CDR3 is TGTGCCAGCAGTGCTATAGACTACGAGCAGTACTTC. It is translated as CASSAIDYEQYF. Full variable domain (rest looked up from reference TRBV2 and TRBJ2-7): EPEVTQTPSHQVTQMGQEVILRCVPISNHLYFYWYRQILGQKVEFLVSFYNNEISEKSEIFDDQFSVERPDGSNFTLKIRSTKLEDSAMYFCASSAIDYEQYFGPGTRLTVT.

The chain has TRBV28 and TRBJ1-5; 8 positions agree with TRBD1. CDR3 length: 19 amino acids. V shed 8 bases, J shed 5 bases, and the junction held 23 bases outside the gene matches. CDR1 is MDHEN, CDR2 SYDVKM, per germline. The CDR3 coding sequence is TGTGCCAGCTGGACCTCCGATTCCGTTACAGGGGGATTTGATCAGCCCCAGCATTTT. Encoded protein: CASWTSDSVTGGFDQPQHF.

The V and J genes are TRBV29-1 and TRBJ2-1; 10 bases agree with TRBD1. CDR1 is SQVTM, CDR2 ANQGSEA, per germline. J gave up 9 bases and V 3 bases, and 11 bases lay outside the gene matches. The CDR3 totals 15 residues. This CDR3 is CSVDLRDRGFGEQFF. CDR3 coding DNA: TGCAGCGTTGATCTGCGGGACAGGGGTTTTGGTGAGCAGTTCTTC.

The J gene is TRBJ1-1, the V gene TRBV12-5; 10 bases align to TRBD1. The CDR3 totals 14 residues. The junction had 10 bases not matched to a gene; V was cut back by 4 bases and J by 11 bases. CDR1 is LGHNT, CDR2 FRNRAP, per germline. The CDR3 nucleotides read TGTGCTAGTGGTTCCGGACAGGGGGATGGCGGTGCTTTCTTT. Translation: CASGSGQGDGGAFF.

This clone was observed a handful of times. The V call is TRBV5-1, the J call TRBJ2-3, with 9 positions matching TRBD2. V shed 0 bases, J shed 1 base, and the junction held 9 bases outside the gene matches. In germline, CDR1 is SGHRS, CDR2 YFSETQ. The CDR3 spans 18 residues. The CDR3: CASSLGALAGSRTDTQYF. CDR3 in DNA: TGCGCCAGCAGCTTGGGTGCTCTAGCGGGAAGTCGCACAGATACGCAGTATTTT.

This chain connects TRBV6-6 to TRBJ2-7, with TRBD1 matching 11 bases. V trimming: 0 bases; J trimming: 6 bases; junction bases outside the gene matches: 7. CDR3 length: 16 residues. Germline V gene lookup returns CDR1 MNHNY and CDR2 SVGAGI (reference sequence). CDR3 residues: CASSYSMGTGGSEQYF. CDR3 bases: TGTGCCAGCAGTTACTCGATGGGGACAGGGGGTTCCGAGCAGTACTTC.

The CDR3 nucleotides read TGTGCCAGCAGGGTGGGACAGGGGAGAATCAATGAGCAGTTCTTC. Translation: CASRVGQGRINEQFF. V gene TRBV27 combines with J gene TRBJ2-1, with 10 bases lining up with TRBD1. Germline V lookup: CDR1 MNHEY, CDR2 SMNVEV (reference sequence). CDR3 size: 15 residues. V shed 6 bases and J 6 bases; nucleotides not matched to a gene: 8.